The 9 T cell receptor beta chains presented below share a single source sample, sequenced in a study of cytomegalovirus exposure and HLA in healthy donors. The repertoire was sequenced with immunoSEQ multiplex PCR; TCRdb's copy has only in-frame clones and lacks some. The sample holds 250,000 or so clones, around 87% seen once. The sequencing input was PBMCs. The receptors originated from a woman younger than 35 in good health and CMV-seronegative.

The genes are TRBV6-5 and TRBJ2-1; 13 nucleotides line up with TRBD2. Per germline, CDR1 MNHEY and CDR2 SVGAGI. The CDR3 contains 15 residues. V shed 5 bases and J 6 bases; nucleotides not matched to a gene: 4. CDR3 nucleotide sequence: TGTGCCAGCAGTAAACTAGCGGGGGGGCTCAATGAGCAGTTCTTC. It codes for CASSKLAGGLNEQFF.

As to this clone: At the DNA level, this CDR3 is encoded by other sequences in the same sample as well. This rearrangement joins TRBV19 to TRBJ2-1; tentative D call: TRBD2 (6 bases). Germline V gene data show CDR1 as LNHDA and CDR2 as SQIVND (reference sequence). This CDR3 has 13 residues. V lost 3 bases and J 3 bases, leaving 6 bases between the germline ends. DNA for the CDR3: TGTGCCAGTAGTATGGGGGGCTACAATGAGCAGTTCTTC. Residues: CASSMGGYNEQFF.

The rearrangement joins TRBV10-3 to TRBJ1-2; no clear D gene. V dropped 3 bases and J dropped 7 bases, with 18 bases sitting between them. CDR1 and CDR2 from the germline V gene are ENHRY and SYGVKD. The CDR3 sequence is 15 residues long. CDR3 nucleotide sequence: TGTGCCATCAGTGATTTGGCATTTTCGAGGCTTGGCTACACCTTC. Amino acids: CAISDLAFSRLGYTF.

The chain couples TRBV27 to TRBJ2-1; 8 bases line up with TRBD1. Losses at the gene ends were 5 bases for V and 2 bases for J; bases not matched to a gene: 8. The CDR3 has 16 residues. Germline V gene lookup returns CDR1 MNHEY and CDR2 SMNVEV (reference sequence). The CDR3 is CASSPWTGLTYNEQFF. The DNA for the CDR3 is TGTGCCAGCAGTCCGTGGACAGGGCTAACCTACAATGAGCAGTTCTTC.

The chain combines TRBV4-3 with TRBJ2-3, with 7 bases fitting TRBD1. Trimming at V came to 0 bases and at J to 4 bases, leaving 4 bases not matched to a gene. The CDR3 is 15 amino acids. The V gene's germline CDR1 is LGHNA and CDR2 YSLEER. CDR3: CASSQDEGGSDTQYF. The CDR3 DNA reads TGCGCCAGCAGCCAAGACGAAGGGGGCTCAGATACGCAGTATTTT.

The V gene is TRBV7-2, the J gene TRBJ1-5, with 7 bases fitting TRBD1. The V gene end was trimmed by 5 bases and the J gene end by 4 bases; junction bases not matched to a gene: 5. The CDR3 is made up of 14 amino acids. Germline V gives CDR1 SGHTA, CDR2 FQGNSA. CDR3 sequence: CASSVGTANQPQHF. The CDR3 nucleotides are TGTGCCAGCAGCGTCGGGACAGCGAATCAGCCCCAGCATTTT.

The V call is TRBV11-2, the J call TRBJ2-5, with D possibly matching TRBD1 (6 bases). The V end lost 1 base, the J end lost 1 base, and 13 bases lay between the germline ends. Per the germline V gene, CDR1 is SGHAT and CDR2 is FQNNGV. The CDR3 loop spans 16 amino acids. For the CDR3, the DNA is TGTGCCAGCAGCTTAGCGCCACCAGGGGCCCAAGAGACCCAGTACTTC. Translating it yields CASSLAPPGAQETQYF.

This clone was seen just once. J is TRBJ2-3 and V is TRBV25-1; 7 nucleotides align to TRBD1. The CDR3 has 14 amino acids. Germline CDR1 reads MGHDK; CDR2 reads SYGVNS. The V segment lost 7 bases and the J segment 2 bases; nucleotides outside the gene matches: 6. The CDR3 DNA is TGTGCCAGCACCTGGGACAGATACACAGATACGCAGTATTTT. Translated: CASTWDRYTDTQYF. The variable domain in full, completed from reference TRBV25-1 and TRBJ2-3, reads EADIYQTPRYLVIGTGKKITLECSQTMGHDKMYWYQQDPGMELHLIHYSYGVNSTEKGDLSSESTVSRIRTEHFPLTLESARPSHTSQYLCASTWDRYTDTQYFGPGTRLTVL.

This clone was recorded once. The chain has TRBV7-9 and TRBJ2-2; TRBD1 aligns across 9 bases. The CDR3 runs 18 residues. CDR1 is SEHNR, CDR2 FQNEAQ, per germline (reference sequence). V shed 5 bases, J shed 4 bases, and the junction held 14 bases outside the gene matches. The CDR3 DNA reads TGTGCCAGCAGCCCCGGAGGTCGGGACAGGGTCATCACCGGGGAGCTGTTTTTT. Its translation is CASSPGGRDRVITGELFF.